A selection of T cell receptor beta chains follows, all from one sample in a study of OX40 agonist ivuxolimab in advanced cancers. Measured with immunoSEQ multiplex PCR; TCRdb has only the in-frame clones, and not every one. The sample has roughly 56,000 clones; roughly 85% are singletons. This sample comprised CD4+ or CD8+ T cells sorted from blood, obtained in a trial of the OX40 agonist ivuxolimab. The receptor set was obtained from an adult with an advanced solid tumor such as melanoma, head and neck, liver or kidney cancer. CDR3s include the opening cysteine and the closing phenylalanine or tryptophan. A D gene is named only where the DNA matches it firmly. Only part of the rows carry a size: once, few, many, or a class if the clone is expanded.

CASSLLGNYEQYF | TGTGCCAGCAGTTTATTAGGCAACTACGAGCAGTACTTC | - | TRBV28 | - | TRBJ2-7
CASSVNTDTDTQYF | TGTGCCAGCAGCGTAAATACGGACACAGATACGCAGTATTTT | - | TRBV9 | - | TRBJ2-3
CASSMQEGEETQYF | TGTGCCAGTAGTATGCAGGAAGGGGAAGAGACCCAGTACTTC | once | TRBV19 | - | TRBJ2-5
CASRPRNRPDNQPQHF | TGTGCCAGCAGGCCGAGGAACAGACCCGACAATCAGCCCCAGCATTTT | - | TRBV6-6 | - | TRBJ1-5
CASSMTDTEAFF | TGCGCCAGCAGCATGACAGACACTGAAGCTTTCTTT | - | TRBV5-1 | - | TRBJ1-1
CASSTYRTPKGWVEQYF | TGTGCCAGCAGCACCTACAGGACGCCGAAAGGTTGGGTCGAGCAGTACTTC | - | TRBV28 | - | TRBJ2-7
CASSLVGDEQYF | TGTGCCAGCAGCTTAGTTGGGGACGAGCAGTACTTC | - | TRBV7-8 | - | TRBJ2-7
CASTFSGSLGYTF | TGTGCCAGTACTTTTTCAGGGTCCCTGGGCTACACCTTC | - | TRBV19 | - | TRBJ1-2
CAISDYEWELAGQGSYNEQFF | TGTGCCATCAGTGATTACGAATGGGAACTAGCGGGACAAGGGAGCTACAATGAGCAGTTCTTC | - | TRBV10-3 | TRBD2 | TRBJ2-1
CASSSDRDTEAFF | TGTGCCAGCAGCTCCGACAGGGACACTGAAGCTTTCTTT | - | TRBV11-3 | TRBD1 | TRBJ1-1
CASSSEAGGTGAYEQYF | TGTGCCAGCAGCTCCGAAGCGGGAGGTACGGGGGCCTACGAGCAGTACTTC | - | TRBV7-8 | TRBD2 | TRBJ2-7
CASSLVVGLGGHTQYF | TGTGCCAGCAGCTTAGTCGTGGGACTAGGAGGGCATACGCAGTATTTT | - | TRBV7-9 | TRBD2 | TRBJ2-3
CASSLEGGLHQPQHF | TGCGCCAGCAGCTTAGAAGGTGGGCTACATCAGCCCCAGCATTTT | - | TRBV5-1 | - | TRBJ1-5
CASSQGTGGFTDTQYF | TGCGCCAGCAGCCAAGGAACCGGGGGTTTCACAGATACGCAGTATTTT | - | TRBV4-3 | - | TRBJ2-3
CAISETGLAGSSYEQYF | TGTGCCATCAGTGAAACGGGACTAGCGGGTAGCTCCTACGAGCAGTACTTC | few | TRBV10-3 | TRBD2 | TRBJ2-7
CASSESQGFDNEQFF | TGTGCCAGCAGTGAAAGTCAGGGGTTTGACAATGAGCAGTTCTTC | once | TRBV2 | - | TRBJ2-1
CASSQDLTGELFF | TGCGCCAGCAGCCAAGATCTAACCGGGGAGCTGTTTTTT | once | TRBV4-3 | - | TRBJ2-2
CASSQWQGGSGELFF | TGCGCCAGCAGCCAATGGCAGGGCGGGTCCGGGGAGCTGTTTTTT | - | TRBV4-1 | - | TRBJ2-2
CATSRDQGAGTF | TGTGCCACCAGCAGAGATCAAGGGGCTGGTACCTTC | - | TRBV15 | - | TRBJ1-2
CASSTSGSGRGGELFF | TGTGCCAGCAGCACTAGCGGGAGCGGCCGTGGCGGGGAGCTGTTTTTT | - | TRBV28 | TRBD2 | TRBJ2-2
CASSRQVNQPQHF | TGTGCCAGTAGTAGGCAGGTCAATCAGCCCCAGCATTTT | - | TRBV19 | - | TRBJ1-5
CASSSSGPDTQYF | TGTGCCAGCAGTTCTAGCGGCCCAGATACGCAGTATTTT | - | TRBV7-2 | TRBD2 | TRBJ2-3
CASSSTSGSNNEQFF | TGTGCCAGCAGCTCTACTAGCGGGAGCAACAATGAGCAGTTCTTC | - | TRBV7-9 | TRBD2 | TRBJ2-1
CASSRTEWRFKGGYTF | TGTGCCAGCAGTAGGACAGAATGGAGGTTTAAGGGGGGCTACACCTTC | - | TRBV28 | - | TRBJ1-2
CASSLGLAASYNEQFF | TGTGCCAGCAGCTTAGGACTAGCGGCATCCTACAATGAGCAGTTCTTC | - | TRBV9 | TRBD2 | TRBJ2-1
CASSFGGSGETQYF | TGTGCCAGCAGTTTCGGCGGGAGTGGGGAGACCCAGTACTTC | - | TRBV27 | TRBD2 | TRBJ2-5
CASSTPSSGEQYF | TGTGCCAGCAGTACCCCCAGCTCGGGGGAGCAGTACTTC | - | TRBV28 | - | TRBJ2-7
CASSPGLAPSYEQYF | TGTGCCAGCAGCCCGGGCCTAGCGCCCTCCTACGAGCAGTACTTC | once | TRBV6-5 | - | TRBJ2-7
CASSLGTRNRSPLHF | TGTGCCAGCAGCCTAGGAACCCGGAATCGGTCACCCCTCCACTTT | - | TRBV11-2 | - | TRBJ1-6